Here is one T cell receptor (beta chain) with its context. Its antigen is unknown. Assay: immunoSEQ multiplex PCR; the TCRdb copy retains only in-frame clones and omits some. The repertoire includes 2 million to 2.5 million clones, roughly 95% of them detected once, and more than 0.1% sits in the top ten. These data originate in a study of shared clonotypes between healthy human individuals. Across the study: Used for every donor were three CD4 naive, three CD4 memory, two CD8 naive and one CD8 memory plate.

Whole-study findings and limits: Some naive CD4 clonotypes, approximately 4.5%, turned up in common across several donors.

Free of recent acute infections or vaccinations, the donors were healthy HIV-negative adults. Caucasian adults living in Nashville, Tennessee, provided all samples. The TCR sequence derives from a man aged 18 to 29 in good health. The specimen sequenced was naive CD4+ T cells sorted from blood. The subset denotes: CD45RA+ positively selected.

The CDR3 DNA follows: TGTGCCAGCAGCTTGGGTACAGCCCGGGGGAATTCACCCCTCCACTTT. Residues: CASSLGTARGNSPLHF. The chain links TRBV5-5 to TRBJ1-6, with a possible D match to TRBD1 (5 bases). The CDR3 sequence is 16 residues long. Germline-derived CDR1 and CDR2 are SGHKS and YYEKEE (reference sequence). V was cut by 0 bases and J by 7 bases, with 14 bases left in between.